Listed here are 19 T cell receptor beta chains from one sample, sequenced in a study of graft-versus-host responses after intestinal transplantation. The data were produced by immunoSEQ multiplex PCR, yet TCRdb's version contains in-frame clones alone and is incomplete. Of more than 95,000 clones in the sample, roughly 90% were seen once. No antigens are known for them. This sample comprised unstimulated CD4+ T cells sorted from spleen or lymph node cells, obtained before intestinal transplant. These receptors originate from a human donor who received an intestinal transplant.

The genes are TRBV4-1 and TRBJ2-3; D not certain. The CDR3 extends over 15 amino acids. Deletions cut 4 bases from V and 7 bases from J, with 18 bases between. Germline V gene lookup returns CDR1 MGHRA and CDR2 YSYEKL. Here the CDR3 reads CASSLFPVKGNTQYF. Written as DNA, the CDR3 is TGCGCCAGCAGCCTCTTTCCGGTTAAGGGAAATACGCAGTATTTT.

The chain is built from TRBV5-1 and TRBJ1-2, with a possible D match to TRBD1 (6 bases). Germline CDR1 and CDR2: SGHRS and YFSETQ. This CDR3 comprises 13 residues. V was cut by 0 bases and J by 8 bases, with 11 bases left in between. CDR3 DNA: TGCGCCAGCAGCTTGGAGGGGGACCTAGGCTACACCTTC. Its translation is CASSLEGDLGYTF.

The CDR3 is CASSSPWGDDGYTF. For the CDR3, the DNA is TGTGCCAGCAGCTCGCCCTGGGGGGATGATGGCTACACCTTC. V is TRBV7-9 and J is TRBJ1-2; tentatively, D is TRBD1 (5 bases). Trimming pared 4 bases from V and 6 bases from J, leaving 15 bases between. Looked up from germline, CDR1 is SEHNR and CDR2 is FQNEAQ (reference sequence). The CDR3 is 14 amino acids.

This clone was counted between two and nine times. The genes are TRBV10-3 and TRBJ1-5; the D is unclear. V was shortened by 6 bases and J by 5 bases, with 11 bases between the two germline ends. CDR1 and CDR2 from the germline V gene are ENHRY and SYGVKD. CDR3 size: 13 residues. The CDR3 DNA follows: TGTGCCATCAGCGGCTATCTAGATCAGCCCCAGCATTTT. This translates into CAISGYLDQPQHF.

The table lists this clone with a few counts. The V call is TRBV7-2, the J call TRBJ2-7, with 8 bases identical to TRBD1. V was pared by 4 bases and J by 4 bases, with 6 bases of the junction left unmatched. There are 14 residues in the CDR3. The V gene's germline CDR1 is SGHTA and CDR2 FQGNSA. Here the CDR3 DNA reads TGTGCCAGCAGCTCCCGACAGGGGCGTTACGAGCAGTACTTC. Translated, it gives CASSSRQGRYEQYF.

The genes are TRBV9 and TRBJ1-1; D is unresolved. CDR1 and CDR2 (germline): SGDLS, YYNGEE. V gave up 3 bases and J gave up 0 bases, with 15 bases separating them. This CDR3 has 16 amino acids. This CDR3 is CASSALIPFLNTEAFF. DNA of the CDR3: TGTGCCAGCAGCGCTCTCATTCCCTTCCTGAACACTGAAGCTTTCTTT.

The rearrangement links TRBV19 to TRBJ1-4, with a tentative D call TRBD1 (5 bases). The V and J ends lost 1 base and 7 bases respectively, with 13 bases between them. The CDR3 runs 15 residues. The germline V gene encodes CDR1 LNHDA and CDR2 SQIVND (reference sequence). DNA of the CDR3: TGTGCCAGTAGTATAGCGCAGGGTAGGGGTGAAAAACTGTTTTTT. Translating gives CASSIAQGRGEKLFF.

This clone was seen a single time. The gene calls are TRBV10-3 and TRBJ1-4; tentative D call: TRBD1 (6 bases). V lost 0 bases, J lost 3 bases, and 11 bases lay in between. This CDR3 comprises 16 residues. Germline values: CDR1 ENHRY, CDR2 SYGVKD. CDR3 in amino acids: CAISESTGAANEKLFF. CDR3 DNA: TGTGCCATCAGTGAGTCGACGGGGGCGGCTAATGAAAAACTGTTTTTT.

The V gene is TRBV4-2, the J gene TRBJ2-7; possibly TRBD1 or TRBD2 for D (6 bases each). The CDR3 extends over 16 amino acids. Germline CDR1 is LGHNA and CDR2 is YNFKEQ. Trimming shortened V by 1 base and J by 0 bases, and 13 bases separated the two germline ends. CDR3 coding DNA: TGTGCCAGCAGCCAAGTCTTGGGGGGCAACTCCTACGAGCAGTACTTC. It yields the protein CASSQVLGGNSYEQYF.

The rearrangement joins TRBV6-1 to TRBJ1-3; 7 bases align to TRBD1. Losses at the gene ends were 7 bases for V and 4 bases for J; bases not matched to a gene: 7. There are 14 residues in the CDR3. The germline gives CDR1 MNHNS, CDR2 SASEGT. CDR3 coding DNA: TGTGCCAGCAATAGGAAACAGGGGGGAAACACCATATATTTT. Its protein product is CASNRKQGGNTIYF.

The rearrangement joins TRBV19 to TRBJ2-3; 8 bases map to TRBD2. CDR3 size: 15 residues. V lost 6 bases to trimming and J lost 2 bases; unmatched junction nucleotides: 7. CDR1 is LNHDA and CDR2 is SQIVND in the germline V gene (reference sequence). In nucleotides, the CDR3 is TGTGCCAGTAGGAGGACTAGCAGAATCACAGATACGCAGTATTTT. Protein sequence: CASRRTSRITDTQYF.

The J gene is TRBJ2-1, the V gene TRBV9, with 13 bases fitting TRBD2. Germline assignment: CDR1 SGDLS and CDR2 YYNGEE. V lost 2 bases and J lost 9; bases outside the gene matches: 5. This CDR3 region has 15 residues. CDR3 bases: TGTGCCAGCAGCGTCGAACTAGCGGGAGGGGTTGAGCAGTTCTTC. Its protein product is CASSVELAGGVEQFF.

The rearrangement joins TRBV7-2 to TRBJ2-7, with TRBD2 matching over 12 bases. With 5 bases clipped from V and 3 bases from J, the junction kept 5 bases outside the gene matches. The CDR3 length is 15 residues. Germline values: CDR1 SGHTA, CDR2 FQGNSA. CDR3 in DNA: TGTGCCAGCAGCCAACGGACTAGCGGGAACTACGAGCAGTACTTC. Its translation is CASSQRTSGNYEQYF.

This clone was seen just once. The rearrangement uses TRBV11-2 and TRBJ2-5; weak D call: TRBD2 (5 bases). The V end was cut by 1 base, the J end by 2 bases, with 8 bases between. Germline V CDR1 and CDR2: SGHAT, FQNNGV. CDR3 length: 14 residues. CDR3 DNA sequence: TGTGCCAGCAGCTTAGGATCGGGGCAAGAGACCCAGTACTTC. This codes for CASSLGSGQETQYF.

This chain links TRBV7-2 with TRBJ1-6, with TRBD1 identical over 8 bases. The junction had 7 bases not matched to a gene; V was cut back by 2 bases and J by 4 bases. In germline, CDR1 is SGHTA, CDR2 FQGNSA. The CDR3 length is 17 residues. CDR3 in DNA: TGTGCCAGCAGCTTAAACCCTCGGGACAGGTATAATTCACCCCTCCACTTT. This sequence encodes CASSLNPRDRYNSPLHF.

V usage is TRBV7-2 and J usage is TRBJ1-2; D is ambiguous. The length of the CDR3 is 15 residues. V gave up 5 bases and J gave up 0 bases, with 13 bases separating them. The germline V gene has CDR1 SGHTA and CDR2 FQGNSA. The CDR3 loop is CASSARSSANYGYTF. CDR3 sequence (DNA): TGTGCCAGCAGCGCCCGATCTTCCGCTAACTATGGCTACACCTTC.

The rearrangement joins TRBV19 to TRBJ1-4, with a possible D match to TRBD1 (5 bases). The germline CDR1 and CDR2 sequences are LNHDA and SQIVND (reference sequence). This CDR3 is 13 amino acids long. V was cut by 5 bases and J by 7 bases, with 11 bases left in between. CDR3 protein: CASSAGTSEKLFF. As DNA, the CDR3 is TGTGCCAGTAGTGCCGGGACCTCTGAAAAACTGTTTTTT.

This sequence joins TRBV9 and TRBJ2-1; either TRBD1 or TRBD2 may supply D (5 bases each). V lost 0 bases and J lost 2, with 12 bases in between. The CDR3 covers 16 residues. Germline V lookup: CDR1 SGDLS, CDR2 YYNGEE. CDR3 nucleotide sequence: TGTGCCAGCAGCGTAGGAGGGGCGCCAGCCTACAATGAGCAGTTCTTC. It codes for CASSVGGAPAYNEQFF.

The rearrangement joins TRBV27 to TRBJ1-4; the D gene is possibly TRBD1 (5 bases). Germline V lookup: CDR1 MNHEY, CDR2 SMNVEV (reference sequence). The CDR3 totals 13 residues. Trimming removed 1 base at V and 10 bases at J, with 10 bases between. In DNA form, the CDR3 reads TGTGCCAGCAGTTTATTGGGGGAGGGAAAACTGTTTTTT. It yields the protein CASSLLGEGKLFF.